This T cell receptor (beta chain) was observed in a study of T-cell memory formation after mild COVID-19. Study at large: Largely, TCR clusters stayed within a single donor.

The germline CDR1 and CDR2 sequences are SGHRS and YFSETQ. This CDR3 region has 14 residues. The J segment lost 4 bases and the V segment lost 1 base, leaving 4 bases of the junction unmatched. Each CDR3 protein is one row after TCRdb ran MiXCR on the 5' RACE reads. The sample includes approximately 560,000 distinct CDR3 sequences, 15% to 20% of them seen just once. This clonotype was recorded a few times. Its specificity is unknown. Whole-study results and caveats: Cross-reactive memory apparently joined, as some responding clones appeared in pre-infection memory. Among clones contracting day 15 to 85, CD4/CD8 was balanced, whereas later expanders leaned CD4+.

V and J are TRBV5-1 and TRBJ1-1; 7 bases match TRBD1. The TCR sequence derives from an adult woman who had mild COVID-19 (a few samples of this study predate the infection). Cell type and time point are not known. The sequencing input was PBMCs or a T cell subset sorted from them (not recorded which). CDR3 coding DNA: TGCGCCAGCAGCTTGAAGGGGGCGGCCACTGAAGCTTTCTTT. It codes for CASSLKGAATEAFF.